This passage covers 15 T cell receptor beta chains from one sample sequenced in a study of shared clonotypes between healthy human individuals. Produced via immunoSEQ multiplex PCR; TCRdb's table is partial and in-frame only. The sample shows hundreds of thousands of clones, less than 96% of them seen only once. Sample: naive CD4+ T cells sorted from blood. Indicated subset: CD45RA+ positively selected. The receptor set was obtained from a woman in her 30s in good health.

The J gene is TRBJ2-5, the V gene TRBV18; tentative D call: TRBD1 (5 bases). The germline CDR1 and CDR2 sequences are KGHSH and LQKENI. This CDR3 has 15 residues. Trimming removed 2 bases at V and 3 bases at J, with 13 bases between. Here the CDR3 reads CASSPSWAGKETQYF. The CDR3 region has the DNA TGTGCCAGCTCACCATCGTGGGCAGGGAAAGAGACCCAGTACTTC. The variable domain in full, completed from reference TRBV18 and TRBJ2-5, reads NAGVMQNPRHLVRRRGQEARLRCSPMKGHSHVYWYRQLPEEGLKFMVYLQKENIIDESGMPKERFSAEFPKEGPSILRIQQVVRGDSAAYFCASSPSWAGKETQYFGPGTRLLVL.

V gene TRBV29-1 combines with J gene TRBJ1-4; D call uncertain. Germline V gene data show CDR1 as SQVTM and CDR2 as ANQGSEA. V was pared by 4 bases and J by 5 bases, with 11 bases between. The CDR3 loop spans 13 amino acids. For the CDR3, the DNA is TGCAGCGTTGGGTCGGGAGGGAATGAAAAACTGTTTTTT. Amino acids: CSVGSGGNEKLFF.

The V and J genes are TRBV10-3 and TRBJ2-2; perhaps TRBD1 as D (5 bases). The germline CDR1 and CDR2 sequences are ENHRY and SYGVKD. V lost 0 bases and J lost 3, with 11 bases in between. CDR3 size: 16 residues. CDR3 in amino acids: CAISESSQADTGELFF. The CDR3 DNA follows: TGTGCCATCAGTGAGTCGTCACAGGCGGACACCGGGGAGCTGTTTTTT.

The genes are TRBV6-6 and TRBJ1-5; 7 bases map to TRBD1. The germline V gene has CDR1 MNHNY and CDR2 SVGAGI (reference sequence). The junction had 7 bases not matched to a gene; V was cut back by 5 bases and J by 3 bases. The CDR3 runs 15 residues. The DNA for the CDR3 is TGTGCCAGCAGTCGCCAGACAGGGTTCAATCAGCCCCAGCATTTT. This translates into CASSRQTGFNQPQHF.

The rearrangement links TRBV7-8 to TRBJ2-3; D unclear. Germline V lookup: CDR1 SGHVS, CDR2 FQNEAQ. V lost 5 bases to trimming and J lost 0 bases, with 6 bases between them. The CDR3 covers 13 residues. The CDR3: CASSAYSTDTQYF. CDR3 DNA: TGTGCCAGCAGCGCTTACAGCACAGATACGCAGTATTTT.

This clone was observed once. V usage is TRBV28 and J usage is TRBJ2-7; TRBD1 might be the D (5 bases). V was shortened by 2 bases and J by 3 bases, with 14 bases between the two germline ends. The CDR3 length is 15 residues. CDR1 and CDR2 from the germline V gene are MDHEN and SYDVKM. CDR3 in amino acids: CASSLKWRQNYEQYF. DNA of the CDR3: TGTGCCAGCAGTTTAAAATGGAGACAGAACTACGAGCAGTACTTC.

The genes are TRBV10-2 and TRBJ2-7; 9 bases fit TRBD1. The germline V gene encodes CDR1 WSHSY and CDR2 SAAADI. CDR3 size: 17 residues. V trimming: 7 bases; J trimming: 5 bases; junction bases outside the gene matches: 18. CDR3 loop: CASTPLPSDRGGHEQYF. Written as DNA, the CDR3 is TGCGCCAGCACCCCCCTGCCGTCGGACAGGGGAGGTCACGAGCAGTACTTC.

The chain couples TRBV28 to TRBJ2-1, with D tentatively TRBD2 (6 bases). This CDR3 has 15 amino acids. Germline values: CDR1 MDHEN, CDR2 SYDVKM. Between the trimmed V and J ends, which lost 3 bases and 3 bases, there was a span of 12 bases. The CDR3 loop is CASSFSGPVYNEQFF. Written as DNA, the CDR3 is TGTGCCAGCAGTTTTAGCGGACCAGTCTACAATGAGCAGTTCTTC.

This clone was detected only once. V is TRBV19 and J is TRBJ2-7; 8 bases match TRBD2. The CDR3 is 17 residues long. Germline V gives CDR1 LNHDA, CDR2 SQIVND (reference sequence). V was pared by 3 bases and J by 9 bases, with 19 bases of the junction left unmatched. The CDR3 sequence: CASSIRLALEELDTQYF. The CDR3 nucleotides read TGTGCCAGTAGTATCAGACTAGCGTTAGAGGAACTTGATACGCAGTACTTC.

As for this clone: Other DNA variants within this sample encode the same CDR3. The chain has TRBV30 and TRBJ2-7; D unresolved. CDR1 and CDR2 (germline): GTSNPN, SVGIG (reference sequence). The V end lost 3 bases, the J end lost 2 bases, and 11 bases lay between the germline ends. The CDR3 loop spans 13 amino acids. Here the CDR3 reads CAWSRGLTYEQYF. In DNA, the CDR3 is TGTGCCTGGAGCCGTGGGCTTACCTACGAGCAGTACTTC.

The chain recombines TRBV28 with TRBJ2-5; 14 bases agree with TRBD2. The CDR3 totals 18 residues. CDR1 MDHEN and CDR2 SYDVKM come from the germline V gene. V lost 6 bases to trimming and J lost 2 bases; unmatched junction nucleotides: 11. CDR3 coding DNA: TGTGCCAGCAGCCCACCCTGGGGACTAGCGGGAGCTCAAGAGACCCAGTACTTC. Translation: CASSPPWGLAGAQETQYF. Supplemented by reference TRBV28 and TRBJ2-5, the full variable domain reads DVKVTQSSRYLVKRTGEKVFLECVQDMDHENMFWYRQDPGLGLRLIYFSYDVKMKEKGDIPEGYSVSREKKERFSLILESASTNQTSMYLCASSPPWGLAGAQETQYFGPGTRLLVL.

The chain is built from TRBV5-1 and TRBJ2-7, with TRBD2 matching over 8 bases. The CDR3 contains 16 residues. J lost 0 bases, V lost 0 bases, and 5 bases had no gene match. From germline, CDR1 is SGHRS and CDR2 YFSETQ. For the CDR3, the DNA is TGCGCCAGCAGCTTGGCCGCGACTAGCGACTCCTACGAGCAGTACTTC. This encodes CASSLAATSDSYEQYF.

The chain carries TRBV5-1 and TRBJ2-5; D call uncertain. The J call may be in error: the DNA end matches TRBJ2-7 better. This CDR3 is built from 15 residues. The germline CDR1 and CDR2 sequences are SGHRS and YFSETQ. The chain's CDR3 is CASSPVAGSTYEQYF. Here the CDR3 DNA reads TGCGCCAGCAGCCCGGTGGCAGGCAGTACCTACGAGCAGTACTTC.

This clone was counted a single time. The chain couples TRBV14 to TRBJ1-1; no firm D call. The CDR3 extends over 13 amino acids. The V end was cut by 0 bases, the J end by 5 bases, with 7 bases between. Germline V gene sequence: CDR1 SGHDN, CDR2 FVKESK. In DNA form, the CDR3 reads TGTGCCAGCAGCCAAGATAGGTGGACTGAAGCTTTCTTT. It yields the protein CASSQDRWTEAFF.

The rearrangement links TRBV28 to TRBJ1-2; unclear D gene. Germline V gene sequence: CDR1 MDHEN, CDR2 SYDVKM. The V end lost 6 bases, the J end lost 1 base, and 18 bases lay between the germline ends. CDR3 length: 16 amino acids. The CDR3 bases are TGTGCCAGCAGCCGATTCGGACGGAACCGTAACTATGGCTACACCTTC. Its translation: CASSRFGRNRNYGYTF.